This record looks at one T cell receptor beta chain sequence and its context. The target antigen is unknown. Using a J-beta primer mix together with a sample-barcoded 5' primer, a second PCR was run for roughly 6 to 12 cycles. TCRdb processed the 5' RACE reads anew with MiXCR; each CDR3 protein has one entry. The table records about 670,000 distinct CDR3 sequences, approximately 52% of them present only once. The sample comes from a study of blood T cells in healthy people across ages. Study results and limitations: Any changes in expanded clonotypes were possibly confounded, as donor CMV status remained unknown.

The CDR3 length is 15 residues. Germline-derived CDR1 and CDR2 are ENHRY and SYGVKD. V was pared by 0 bases and J by 6 bases, with 0 bases of the junction left unmatched. The sequenced sample consisted of blood. This TCR was sampled from an elderly woman in good health. This sequence joins TRBV10-3 and TRBJ2-7, with TRBD2 matching over 15 bases. CDR3 amino acids: CAISESGLAGGEQYF. The CDR3 bases are TGTGCCATCAGTGAGTCGGGACTAGCGGGGGGCGAGCAGTACTTC.